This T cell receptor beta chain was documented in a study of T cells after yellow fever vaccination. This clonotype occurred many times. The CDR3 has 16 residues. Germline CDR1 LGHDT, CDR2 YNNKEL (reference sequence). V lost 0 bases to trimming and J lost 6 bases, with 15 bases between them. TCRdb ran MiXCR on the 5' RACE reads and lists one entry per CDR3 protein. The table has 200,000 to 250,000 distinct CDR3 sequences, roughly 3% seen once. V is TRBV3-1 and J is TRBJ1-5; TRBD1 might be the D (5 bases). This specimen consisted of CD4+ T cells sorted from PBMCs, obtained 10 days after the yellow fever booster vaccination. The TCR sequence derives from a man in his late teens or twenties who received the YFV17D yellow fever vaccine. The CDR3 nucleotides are TGTGCCAGCAGCCAAGATACCGGGACTAGGGGTCAGCCCCAGCATTTT. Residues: CASSQDTGTRGQPQHF. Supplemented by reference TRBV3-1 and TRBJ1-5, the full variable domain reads DTAVSQTPKYLVTQMGNDKSIKCEQNLGHDTMYWYKQDSKKFLKIMFSYNNKELIINETVPNRFSPKSPDKAHLNLHINSLELGDSAVYFCASSQDTGTRGQPQHFGDGTRLSIL.